This TCR beta chain was sequenced during a study of CD8+CD57+ T cells in acquired aplastic anemia. Genomic DNA served as template for TCR beta VDJ and CDR3 profiling. MiXCR, run by TCRdb on the reads, gives a single entry per CDR3 protein. The table shows 190,000 or so distinct CDR3 sequences, with around 60% occurring only once. The J segment lost 4 bases and the V segment lost 2 bases, leaving 7 bases of the junction unmatched. CDR1 ENHRY and CDR2 SYGVKD come from the germline V gene. CDR3 length: 15 amino acids. This TCR derives from a human donor in good health. The sample consisted of sorted CD4+, CD8+, or CD8+CD57+ T cells (not recorded which) from PBMCs. The rearrangement joins TRBV10-3 to TRBJ1-2, with 7 bases identical to TRBD1. DNA for the CDR3: TGTGCCATCAGTGAGGAAGTTCACAGGGGCTATGGCTACACCTTC. It codes for CAISEEVHRGYGYTF.